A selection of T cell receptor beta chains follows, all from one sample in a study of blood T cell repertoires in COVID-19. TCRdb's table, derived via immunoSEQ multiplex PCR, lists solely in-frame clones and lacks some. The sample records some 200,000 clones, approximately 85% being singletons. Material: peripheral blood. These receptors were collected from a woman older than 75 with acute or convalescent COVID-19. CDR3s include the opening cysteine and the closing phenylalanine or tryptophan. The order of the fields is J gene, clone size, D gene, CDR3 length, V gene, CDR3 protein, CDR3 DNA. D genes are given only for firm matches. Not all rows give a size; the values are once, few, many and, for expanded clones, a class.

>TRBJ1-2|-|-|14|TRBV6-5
CASSYRQTNYGYTF
TGTGCCAGCAGTTACAGACAGACTAACTATGGCTACACCTTC
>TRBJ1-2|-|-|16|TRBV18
CASSPRSRGYNYGYTF
TGTGCCAGCTCACCACGGTCGAGGGGGTATAACTATGGCTACACCTTC
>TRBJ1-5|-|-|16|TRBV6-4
CASSDPEGVSNQPQHF
TGTGCCAGCAGTGACCCCGAGGGCGTTAGCAATCAGCCCCAGCATTTT
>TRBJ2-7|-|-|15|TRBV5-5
CASSLEGPSSYEQYF
TGTGCCAGCAGCTTGGAGGGGCCCTCTTCCTACGAGCAGTACTTC
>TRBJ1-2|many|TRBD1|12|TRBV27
CASRDRGYGYTF
TGTGCCAGCAGGGACAGGGGCTATGGCTACACCTTC
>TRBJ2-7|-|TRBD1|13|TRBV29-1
CSVLRDREGEQYF
TGCAGCGTTCTCCGGGACAGGGAGGGAGAGCAGTACTTC
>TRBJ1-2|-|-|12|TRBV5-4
CASSLTDYGYTF
TGTGCCAGCAGCTTAACAGACTATGGCTACACCTTC
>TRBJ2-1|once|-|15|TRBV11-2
CASSLGQVTYNEQFF
TGTGCCAGCAGCTTAGGTCAGGTGACCTACAATGAGCAGTTCTTC
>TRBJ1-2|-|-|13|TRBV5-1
CASSLSSNYGYTF
TGCGCCAGCAGCTTGAGTAGTAACTATGGCTACACCTTC
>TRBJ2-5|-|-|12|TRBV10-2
CASSEFHSSQYF
TGCGCCAGCAGTGAGTTCCATAGTTCCCAGTACTTC
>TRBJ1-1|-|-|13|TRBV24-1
CATSDLGETEAFF
TGTGCCACCAGTGATTTAGGGGAAACAGAAGCTTTCTTT
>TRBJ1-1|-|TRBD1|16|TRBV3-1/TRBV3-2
CASTTRGTGVGTEAFF
TGTGCCAGCACCACTAGGGGGACAGGGGTCGGCACTGAAGCTTTCTTT
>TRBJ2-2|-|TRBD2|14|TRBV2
CASRRGLGRVELFF
TGTGCCAGCAGGAGGGGACTAGGCCGAGTAGAGCTGTTTTTT